One sample yielded the 17 T cell receptor beta chains listed below, sequenced in a study of T cell responses to AZD1222 COVID-19 vaccine. Generated by immunoSEQ multiplex PCR, the TCRdb table keeps only in-frame clones and is missing some. The sample lists over 150,000 clones, approximately 90% occurring once. The sequenced sample was peripheral blood, obtained on day 0 of AZD1222 vaccination. All receptors derive from an adult in good health.

The chain recombines TRBV28 with TRBJ2-1; 8 nucleotides line up with TRBD1. Germline V lookup: CDR1 MDHEN, CDR2 SYDVKM. The J segment lost 7 bases and the V segment lost 1 base, leaving 9 bases of the junction unmatched. The length of the CDR3 is 16 residues. The CDR3 reads CASSLYRQGWRNEQFF. The CDR3 nucleotides are TGTGCCAGCAGTTTATACAGACAGGGGTGGAGGAATGAGCAGTTCTTC.

The CDR3 loop is CASSLEEGLPQYF. The CDR3 nucleotides read TGTGCCAGCAGCTTAGAAGAGGGACTCCCGCAGTATTTT. This chain uses TRBV7-2 with TRBJ2-3; a weak D match, TRBD2 (6 bases). The ends were cut back, 1 base at V and 10 bases at J, with 12 bases in the middle. This CDR3 comprises 13 residues. Germline assignment: CDR1 SGHTA and CDR2 FQGNSA.

The rearrangement links TRBV10-3 to TRBJ2-7; 7 nucleotides align to TRBD1. The length of the CDR3 is 15 residues. V shed 0 bases and J 3 bases; nucleotides not matched to a gene: 5. Germline-derived CDR1 and CDR2 are ENHRY and SYGVKD. The CDR3 DNA follows: TGTGCCATCAGTGAGTCGGGGACAGTGGGCTACGAGCAGTACTTC. This sequence encodes CAISESGTVGYEQYF.

The rearrangement links TRBV6-6 to TRBJ1-3; no reliable D call. V shed 1 base and J shed 3 bases, with 7 bases lying between them. Germline V gives CDR1 MNHNY, CDR2 SVGAGI (reference sequence). This CDR3 contains 14 residues. CDR3 bases: TGTGCCAGCAGTTACTTGGTAAATGGAAACACCATATATTTT. Translation: CASSYLVNGNTIYF.

In its sample, this clone was seen once. J is TRBJ2-7 and V is TRBV12-5; 7 bases fit TRBD1. V lost 1 base, J lost 7 bases, and 4 bases stayed unmatched. Per the germline V gene, CDR1 is LGHNT and CDR2 is FRNRAP. This CDR3 spans 13 amino acids. The CDR3 spells CASGLEDRTEQYF. The CDR3 DNA is TGTGCTAGTGGTTTGGAGGACAGGACTGAGCAGTACTTC. The full variable domain, in which reference TRBV12-5 and TRBJ2-7 provide the parts outside the CDR3, is DARVTQTPRHKVTEMGQEVTMRCQPILGHNTVFWYRQTMMQGLELLAYFRNRAPLDDSGMPKDRFSAEMPDATLATLKIQPSEPRDSAVYFCASGLEDRTEQYFGPGTRLTVT.

The chain employs TRBV12-3 or TRBV12-4 and TRBJ1-5, with a possible D match to TRBD1 (6 bases). With 6 bases removed from V and 7 bases from J, the gap between germline ends came to 10 bases. The CDR3 is made up of 12 amino acids. In DNA form, the CDR3 reads TGTGCCAGCAGGATGGGGACACAGCCCCAGCATTTT. As protein: CASRMGTQPQHF.

This chain links TRBV5-1 with TRBJ2-1, with 9 nucleotides matching TRBD1. Trimming cost V 2 bases and J 8 bases; bases outside gene matches: 8. Per germline, CDR1 SGHRS and CDR2 YFSETQ. There are 15 residues in the CDR3. The CDR3 coding sequence is TGCGCCAGCAGCTTACCGGGACAGGGTTGGGATGAGCAGTTCTTC. Its translation: CASSLPGQGWDEQFF.

J is TRBJ2-2 and V is TRBV7-3, with D possibly matching TRBD1 (6 bases). The germline V gene encodes CDR1 SGHTA and CDR2 FQGTGA. V lost 4 bases to trimming and J lost 2 bases, with 20 bases between them. The CDR3 is made up of 18 amino acids. CDR3 sequence (DNA): TGTGCCAGCAGCTCGCACAGGGAAAAAATAAGAAACACCGGGGAGCTGTTTTTT. This sequence encodes CASSSHREKIRNTGELFF.

The V gene is TRBV19, the J gene TRBJ1-2; D might be TRBD1 (5 bases). The CDR3 loop spans 12 amino acids. Trimming removed 7 bases from V and 8 bases from J, with 14 bases in between. Per germline, CDR1 LNHDA and CDR2 SQIVND (reference sequence). CDR3 sequence (DNA): TGTGCCAGTACTCTAGGGGCCGCAGGCTACACCTTC. Translating it yields CASTLGAAGYTF. Filled out from reference TRBV19 and TRBJ1-2, the complete variable domain reads DGGITQSPKYLFRKEGQNVTLSCEQNLNHDAMYWYRQDPGQGLRLIYYSQIVNDFQKGDIAEGYSVSREKKESFPLTVTSAQKNPTAFYLCASTLGAAGYTFGSGTRLTVV.

This clone appeared once. The chain recombines TRBV18 with TRBJ2-1, with 10 bases aligning to TRBD2. The CDR3 sequence is 16 residues long. V shed 3 bases and J 6 bases; nucleotides not matched to a gene: 8. The germline V gene has CDR1 KGHSH and CDR2 LQKENI. The CDR3 DNA is TGTGCCAGCTCACCTCCTGCAAGCGGGGGGGCCAATGAGCAGTTCTTC. Protein: CASSPPASGGANEQFF.

V is TRBV19 and J is TRBJ1-1, with 8 bases fitting TRBD1. The CDR3 sequence is 17 residues long. With V trimmed by 3 bases and J by 4 bases, 13 bases remained unmatched. Germline loops: CDR1 LNHDA, CDR2 SQIVND (reference sequence). CDR3 sequence (DNA): TGTGCCAGTAGTATTCGTCGGACAGGGAACCTTGGCACTGAAGCTTTCTTT. Translated, it gives CASSIRRTGNLGTEAFF.

The chain carries TRBV3-1 (or the pseudogene TRBV3-2) and TRBJ2-7; no reliable D call. The CDR3 length is 15 residues. Per the germline V gene, CDR1 is LGHDT and CDR2 is YNNKEL (reference sequence). V was shortened by 1 base and J by 0 bases, with 10 bases between the two germline ends. In nucleotides, the CDR3 is TGTGCCAGCAGCCAAGTAGGCCAGCTCTCCTACGAGCAGTACTTC. Its translation is CASSQVGQLSYEQYF.

The gene calls are TRBV6-6 and TRBJ1-5; 8 bases agree with TRBD1. The CDR3 contains 14 residues. The germline V gene has CDR1 MNHNY and CDR2 SVGAGI (reference sequence). V lost 5 bases to trimming and J lost 5 bases; unmatched junction nucleotides: 5. As DNA, the CDR3 is TGTGCCAGCAGTACGGACAGGGTGCATCAGCCCCAGCATTTT. Translated: CASSTDRVHQPQHF.

The CDR3 protein is CASSYSRGSAEAFF. DNA of the CDR3: TGTGCCAGCAGTTACTCAAGGGGATCGGCTGAAGCTTTCTTT. The chain carries TRBV6-5 and TRBJ1-1; perhaps TRBD1 as D (5 bases). The CDR3 is 14 amino acids. V lost 0 bases, J lost 6 bases, and 11 bases lay in between. The germline V gene has CDR1 MNHEY and CDR2 SVGAGI.

The chain recombines TRBV28 with TRBJ2-5; D is perhaps TRBD1 (6 bases). This CDR3 spans 17 amino acids. Germline V lookup: CDR1 MDHEN, CDR2 SYDVKM. V gave up 7 bases and J gave up 8 bases, with 29 bases separating them. The CDR3 DNA reads as TGTGCCAGCACGGAGGCCGCAGGGGTATTTTTTTTGCGTACCCAGTACTTC. This sequence encodes CASTEAAGVFFLRTQYF.

The sample holds one count of this clone. The chain has TRBV7-2 and TRBJ2-7; 7 nucleotides align to TRBD1. CDR3 length: 13 residues. J gave up 4 bases and V 11 bases, and 11 bases lay outside the gene matches. In germline, CDR1 is SGHTA, CDR2 FQGNSA. The CDR3 DNA reads TGTGCCGTCTCCCAGGGGGTTTCGTACGAGCAGTACTTC. It translates to CAVSQGVSYEQYF.

V is TRBV28 and J is TRBJ1-2, with 8 bases lining up with TRBD1. The CDR3 runs to 14 residues. Germline lookup yields CDR1 MDHEN and CDR2 SYDVKM. V lost 2 bases and J lost 7; bases outside the gene matches: 6. The CDR3 here is CASSLLGQGFGYTF. The CDR3 nucleotides are TGTGCCAGCAGTTTACTCGGACAGGGTTTTGGCTACACCTTC.